This T cell receptor beta chain was found in a study of blood T cell repertoires in COVID-19 (dated by TCRdb to about 2020). For the wider study: Samples from collaborators originated in the United States, Italy and Spain and spanned both the acute and convalescent phases of COVID-19. The prospective study material was composed of cDNA or gDNA derived from T cells, B-cell-depleted T cells, or PBMCs. The dataset comprised deeply sampled blood TCRbeta repertoires from subjects exposed to, actively infected with, or recovered from COVID-19. The repertoires were released in a freely available public database intended as a resource for research on the immune response to SARS-CoV-2. The samples were drawn from two sources: the first 160 participants of the ongoing ImmuneRACE study, and 1,254 subjects contributed by 6 global collaborators. Nearly every sample came with metadata listing a de-identified subject ID, COVID-19 status, age in years and sex. Where HLA class I and class II types were available, the types were taken from metadata supplied by the sample provider, not from assay-based typing.

Collaborating institutions collected whole blood in K2EDTA tubes following their own protocols. For TCRbeta analysis, collaborator samples were shipped as frozen whole blood, as isolated PBMCs, or as DNA extracted from either sample type. Including the terminal cysteine and phenylalanine, the CDR3 comprises 13 residues. Only the CDR3 part of the read is kept: 39 bases, read in frame from the first base. Reading the germline V gene gives CDR1 SGDLS and CDR2 YYNGEE. V lost 3 bases and J lost 0 bases; the stretch between them is 7 bases long. The immunoSEQ Assay, a bias-controlled multiplex PCR, was used to amplify TCRbeta CDR3 regions from genomic DNA. The original methods were these. Within the assay, amplification of reference gene primers was used to estimate how many nucleated cells each sample contained. To quantify the absolute abundance of each unique TCRbeta CDR3 rearrangement, sequence reads were collapsed and filtered. Productive Simpson clonality was computed per sample as the square root of Simpson's diversity index over productive rearrangements. Sourced from immuneACCESS, this table was stored by TCRdb with only in-frame sequences that have V and J called. A share of the clones is absent; for the studies checked, an unresolved V gene accounts for under half, and the remainder has no known explanation. V and J calls and clone size come straight from that table; D and trimming were deduced from the DNA. Present in this sample are about 100,000 clones, 70% to 90% of which were seen just once. Of the sample, approximately 2% is held by the ten largest clones.

What the authors observed across the whole study: Clinical and demographic metadata were provided uncurated, with the amount varying by source and participant.

Note on this clone: Its target antigen remains unknown. Within one base of it there is no much larger clone, and no base qualities were kept.

Rearrangement joined TRBV9 to TRBJ2-7, with TRBD1 tentatively as D gene (5 bases match). The sequenced material came from peripheral blood. This TCR came from a man aged 45 to 65 with active COVID-19. For the CDR3, the sequence is CASSADSSYEQYF. The DNA reads TGTGCCAGCAGCGCAGACAGCTCCTACGAGCAGTACTTC. This CDR3, with the reference TRBV9 and TRBJ2-7 proteins standing in past its ends, gives the full variable domain DSGVTQTPKHLITATGQRVTLRCSPRSGDLSVYWYQQSLDQGLQFLIQYYNGEERAKGNILERFSAQQFPDLHSELNLSSLELGDSALYFCASSADSSYEQYFGPGTRLTVT.